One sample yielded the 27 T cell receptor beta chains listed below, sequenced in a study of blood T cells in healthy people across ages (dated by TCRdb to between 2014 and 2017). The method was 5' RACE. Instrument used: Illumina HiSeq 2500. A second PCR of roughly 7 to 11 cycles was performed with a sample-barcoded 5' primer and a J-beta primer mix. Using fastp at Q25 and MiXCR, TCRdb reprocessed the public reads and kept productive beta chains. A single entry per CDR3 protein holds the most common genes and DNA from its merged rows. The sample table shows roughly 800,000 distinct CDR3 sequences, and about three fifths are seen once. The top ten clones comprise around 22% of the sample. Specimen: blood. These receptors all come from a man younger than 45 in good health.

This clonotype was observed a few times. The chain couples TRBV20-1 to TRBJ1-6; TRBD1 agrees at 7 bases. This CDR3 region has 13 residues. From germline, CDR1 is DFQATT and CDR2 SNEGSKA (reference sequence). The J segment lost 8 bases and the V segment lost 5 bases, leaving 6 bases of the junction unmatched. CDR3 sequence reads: CSAGDSPDSPLHF. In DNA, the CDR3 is TGCAGTGCTGGGGACAGCCCCGATTCACCCCTCCACTTT.

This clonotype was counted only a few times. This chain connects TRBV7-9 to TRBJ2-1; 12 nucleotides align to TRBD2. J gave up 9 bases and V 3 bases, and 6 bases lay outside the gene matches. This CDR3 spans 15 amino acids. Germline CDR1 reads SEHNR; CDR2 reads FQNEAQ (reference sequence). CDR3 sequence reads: CASSLASGRAGEQFF. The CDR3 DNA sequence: TGTGCCAGCAGCTTGGCTAGCGGGAGGGCCGGTGAGCAGTTCTTC. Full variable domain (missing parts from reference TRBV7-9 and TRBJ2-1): DTGVSQNPRHKITKRGQNVTFRCDPISEHNRLYWYRQTLGQGPEFLTYFQNEAQLEKSRLLSDRFSAERPKGSFSTLEIQRTEQGDSAMYLCASSLASGRAGEQFFGPGTRLTVL.

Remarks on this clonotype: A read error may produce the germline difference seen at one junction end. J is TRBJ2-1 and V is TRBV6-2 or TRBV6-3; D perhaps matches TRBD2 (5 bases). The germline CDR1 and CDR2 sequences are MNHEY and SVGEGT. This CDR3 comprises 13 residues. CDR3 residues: CASSYPDVGERFF. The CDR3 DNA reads TGTGCCAGCAGTTACCCTGACGTCGGGGAGCGGTTCTTC.

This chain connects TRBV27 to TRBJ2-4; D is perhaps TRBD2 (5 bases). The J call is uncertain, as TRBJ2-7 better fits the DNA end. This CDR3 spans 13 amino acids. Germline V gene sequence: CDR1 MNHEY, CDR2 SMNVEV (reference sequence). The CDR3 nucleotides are TGTGCCAGCAGTAATGACTACGCCTACGAGCAGTACTTC. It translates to CASSNDYAYEQYF.

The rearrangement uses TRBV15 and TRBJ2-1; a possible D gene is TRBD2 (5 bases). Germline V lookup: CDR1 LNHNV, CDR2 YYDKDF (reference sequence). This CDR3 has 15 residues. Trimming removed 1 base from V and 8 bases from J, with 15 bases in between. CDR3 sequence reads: CATSRGIRGEDEQFF. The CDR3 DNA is TGTGCCACCAGCAGAGGTATTCGGGGTGAGGATGAGCAGTTCTTC.

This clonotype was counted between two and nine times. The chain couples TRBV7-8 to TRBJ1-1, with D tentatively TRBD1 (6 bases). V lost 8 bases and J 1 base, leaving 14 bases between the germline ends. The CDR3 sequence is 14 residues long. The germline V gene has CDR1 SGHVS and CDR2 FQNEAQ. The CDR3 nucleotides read TGTGCCAGCTCTCGGGGACATCAGAACACTGAAGCTTTCTTT. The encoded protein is CASSRGHQNTEAFF.

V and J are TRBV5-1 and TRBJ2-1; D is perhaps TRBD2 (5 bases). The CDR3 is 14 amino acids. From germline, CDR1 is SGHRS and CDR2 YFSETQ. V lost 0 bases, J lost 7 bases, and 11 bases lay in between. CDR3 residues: CASSLDSRRNEQFF. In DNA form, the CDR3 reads TGCGCCAGCAGCTTGGACTCCCGGAGGAATGAGCAGTTCTTC.

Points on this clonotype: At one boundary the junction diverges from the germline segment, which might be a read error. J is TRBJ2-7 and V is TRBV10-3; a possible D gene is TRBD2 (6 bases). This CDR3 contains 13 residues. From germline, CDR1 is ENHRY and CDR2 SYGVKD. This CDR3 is CAISAGDSYGQYF. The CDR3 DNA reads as TGTGCCATCAGTGCCGGGGACTCCTACGGGCAGTACTTC.

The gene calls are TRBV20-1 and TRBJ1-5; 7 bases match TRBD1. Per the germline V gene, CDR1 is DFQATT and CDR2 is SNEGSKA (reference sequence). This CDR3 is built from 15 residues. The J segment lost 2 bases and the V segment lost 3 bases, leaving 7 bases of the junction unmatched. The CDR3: CSASRYDRGNQPQHF. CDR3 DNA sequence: TGCAGTGCTAGTAGATACGACAGGGGCAATCAGCCCCAGCATTTT.

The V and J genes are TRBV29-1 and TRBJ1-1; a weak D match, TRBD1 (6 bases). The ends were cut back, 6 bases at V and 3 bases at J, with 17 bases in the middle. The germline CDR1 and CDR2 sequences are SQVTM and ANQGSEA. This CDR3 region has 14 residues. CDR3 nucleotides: TGCAGCGTGTCCAGGGAGGGGGGGGACACTGAAGCTTTCTTT. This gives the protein CSVSREGGDTEAFF.

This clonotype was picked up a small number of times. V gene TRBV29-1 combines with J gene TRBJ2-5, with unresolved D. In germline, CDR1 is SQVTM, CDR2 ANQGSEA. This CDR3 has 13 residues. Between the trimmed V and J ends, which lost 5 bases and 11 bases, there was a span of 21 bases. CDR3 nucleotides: TGCAGCGTTCACCGGCTCAGTGGCGATGAGCAGTACTTC. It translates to CSVHRLSGDEQYF.

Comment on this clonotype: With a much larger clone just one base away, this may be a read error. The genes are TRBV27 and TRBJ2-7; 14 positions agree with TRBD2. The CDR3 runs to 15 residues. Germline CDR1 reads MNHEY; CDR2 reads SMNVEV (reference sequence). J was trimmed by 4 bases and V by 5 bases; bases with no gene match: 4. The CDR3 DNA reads TGTGCCAGCAGTCACGGGACTAGCGGGAGTTACGAGCAGTACTTC. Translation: CASSHGTSGSYEQYF.

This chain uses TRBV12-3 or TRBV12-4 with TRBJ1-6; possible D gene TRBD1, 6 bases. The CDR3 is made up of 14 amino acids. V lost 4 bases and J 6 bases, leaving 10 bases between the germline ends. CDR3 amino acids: CASSWGASNSPLHF. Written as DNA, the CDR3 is TGTGCCAGCAGTTGGGGGGCCTCTAATTCACCCCTCCACTTT.

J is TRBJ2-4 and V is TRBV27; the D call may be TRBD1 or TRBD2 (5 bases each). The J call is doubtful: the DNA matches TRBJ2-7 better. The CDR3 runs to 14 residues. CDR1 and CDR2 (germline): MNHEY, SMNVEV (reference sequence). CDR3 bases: TGTGCCAGCAGGTTAGGTGGGGGAGCCTACGAGCAGTACTTC. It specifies CASRLGGGAYEQYF.

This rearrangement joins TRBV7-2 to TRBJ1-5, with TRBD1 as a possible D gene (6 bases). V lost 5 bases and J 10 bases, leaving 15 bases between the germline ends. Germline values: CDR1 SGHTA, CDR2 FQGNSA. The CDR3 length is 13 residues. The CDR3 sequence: CASSVNREGPQHF. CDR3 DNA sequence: TGTGCCAGCAGCGTGAACAGGGAAGGTCCCCAGCATTTT.

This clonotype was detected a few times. This CDR3 is CASSLGAGGNNEQFF. The CDR3, as DNA: TGTGCCAGCAGCTTAGGAGCGGGGGGGAACAATGAGCAGTTCTTC. This chain links TRBV7-2 with TRBJ2-1, with 10 nucleotides matching TRBD2. Germline CDR1 and CDR2: SGHTA and FQGNSA. Trimming at V came to 1 base and at J to 5 bases, leaving 2 bases not matched to a gene. CDR3 length equals 15 residues.

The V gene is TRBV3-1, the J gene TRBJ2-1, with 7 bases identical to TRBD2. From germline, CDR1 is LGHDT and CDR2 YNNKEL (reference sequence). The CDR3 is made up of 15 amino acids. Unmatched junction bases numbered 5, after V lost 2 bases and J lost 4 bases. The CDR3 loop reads CASSQLAGEYNEQFF. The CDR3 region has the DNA TGTGCCAGCAGCCAACTTGCGGGAGAATACAATGAGCAGTTCTTC.

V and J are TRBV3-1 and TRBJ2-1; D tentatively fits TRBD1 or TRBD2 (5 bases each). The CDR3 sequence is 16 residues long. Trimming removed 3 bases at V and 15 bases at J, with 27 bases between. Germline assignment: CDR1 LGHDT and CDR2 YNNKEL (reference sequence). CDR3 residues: CASSQGLIGASPFRFF. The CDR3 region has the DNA TGTGCCAGCAGCCAGGGGTTGATCGGGGCCTCCCCCTTCAGGTTCTTC.

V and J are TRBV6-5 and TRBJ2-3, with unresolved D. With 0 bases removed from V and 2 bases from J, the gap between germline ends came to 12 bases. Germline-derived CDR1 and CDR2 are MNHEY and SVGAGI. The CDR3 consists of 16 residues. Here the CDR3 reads CASSYSVRTATDTQYF. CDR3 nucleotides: TGTGCCAGCAGTTACTCGGTTAGAACAGCCACAGATACGCAGTATTTT.

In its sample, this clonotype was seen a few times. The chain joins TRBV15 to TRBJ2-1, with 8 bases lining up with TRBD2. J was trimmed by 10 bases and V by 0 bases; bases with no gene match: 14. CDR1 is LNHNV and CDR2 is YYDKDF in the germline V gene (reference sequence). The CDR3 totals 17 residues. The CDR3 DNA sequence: TGTGCCACCAGCAGAGATCTGGCGACAGCGGGAGCCGCGGAGCAGTTCTTC. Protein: CATSRDLATAGAAEQFF.

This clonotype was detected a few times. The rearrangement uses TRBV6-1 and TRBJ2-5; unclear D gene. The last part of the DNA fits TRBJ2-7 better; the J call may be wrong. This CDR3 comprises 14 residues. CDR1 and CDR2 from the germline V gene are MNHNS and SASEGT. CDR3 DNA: TGTGCCAGCAGCCTCCCTCTGGGATCCTACGAGCAGTACTTC. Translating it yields CASSLPLGSYEQYF.

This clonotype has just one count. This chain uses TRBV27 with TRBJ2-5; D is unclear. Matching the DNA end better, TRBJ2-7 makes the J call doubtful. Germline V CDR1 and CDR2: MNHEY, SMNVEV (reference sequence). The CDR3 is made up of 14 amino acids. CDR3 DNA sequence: TGTGCCAGCAGTTTATCTCCCAACTACTACGAGCAGTACTTC. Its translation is CASSLSPNYYEQYF.

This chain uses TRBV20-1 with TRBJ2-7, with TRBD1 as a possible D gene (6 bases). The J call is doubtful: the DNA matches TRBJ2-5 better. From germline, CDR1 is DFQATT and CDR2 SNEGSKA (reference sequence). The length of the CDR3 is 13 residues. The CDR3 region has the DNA TGCAGTGCGCGGAGGACAGTGATAGAGACCCAGTACTTC. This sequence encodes CSARRTVIETQYF.

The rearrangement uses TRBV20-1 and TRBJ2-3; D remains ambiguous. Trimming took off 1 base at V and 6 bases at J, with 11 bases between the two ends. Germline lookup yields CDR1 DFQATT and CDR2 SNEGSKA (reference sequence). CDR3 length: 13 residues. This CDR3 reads CSARGLVGDTQYF. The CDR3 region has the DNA TGCAGTGCTAGAGGCCTAGTGGGCGATACGCAGTATTTT.

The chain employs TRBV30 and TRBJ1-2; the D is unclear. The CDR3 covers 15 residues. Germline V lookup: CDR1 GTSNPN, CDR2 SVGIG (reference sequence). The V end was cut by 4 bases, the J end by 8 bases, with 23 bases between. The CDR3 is CAWNLEGRRVKGYTF. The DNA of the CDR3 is TGTGCCTGGAATCTCGAGGGAAGGAGGGTAAAAGGCTACACCTTC. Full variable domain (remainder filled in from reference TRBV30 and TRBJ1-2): SQTIHQWPATLVQPVGSPLSLECTVEGTSNPNLYWYRQAAGRGLQLLFYSVGIGQISSEVPQNLSASRPQDRQFILSSKKLLLSDSGFYLCAWNLEGRRVKGYTFGSGTRLTVV.

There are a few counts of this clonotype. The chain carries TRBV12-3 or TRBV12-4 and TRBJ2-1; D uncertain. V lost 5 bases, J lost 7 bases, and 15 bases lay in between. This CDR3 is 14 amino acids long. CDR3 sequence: CASSRTTPRNEQFF. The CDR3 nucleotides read TGTGCCAGCAGTCGTACCACCCCGAGGAATGAGCAGTTCTTC.

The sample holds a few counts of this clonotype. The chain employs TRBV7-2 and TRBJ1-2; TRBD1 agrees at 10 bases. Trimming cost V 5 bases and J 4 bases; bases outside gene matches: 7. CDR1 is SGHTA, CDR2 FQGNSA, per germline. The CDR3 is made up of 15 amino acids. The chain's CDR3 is CASSPRTGGFYGYTF. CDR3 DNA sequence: TGTGCCAGCAGCCCTAGGACAGGGGGGTTCTATGGCTACACCTTC.